This note documents a single TCR beta chain sequence. The CDR3 extends over 13 amino acids. Germline V gene sequence: CDR1 MDHEN, CDR2 SYDVKM. Germline trimming cut 8 bases from V and 1 base from J; bases unmatched to any gene: 1. In the original processing: Scientists estimated how many nucleated cells there were by amplifying reference gene primers. Assay: immunoSEQ multiplex PCR; the TCRdb copy retains only in-frame clones and omits some. V and J calls and clone size are given by that table; D and trimming were obtained from the DNA. The table includes about 270,000 clones, approximately 90% detected once. This record comes from a study of blood T cell repertoires in COVID-19. Overall study context: The cDNA or gDNA used as material had been derived from T cells, B-cell-depleted T cells, or PBMCs.

The sequence was obtained from a man in his forties who had been exposed to COVID-19. The sample comprised PBMCs or T cells enriched from blood (not recorded which). The chain is built from TRBV28 and TRBJ2-5, with TRBD2 identical over 10 bases. The CDR3 here is CASLAGGQETQYF. The CDR3 DNA reads TGTGCCAGCTTAGCGGGAGGCCAAGAGACCCAGTACTTC.